Detailed here is one T cell receptor beta chain. This record belongs to a study of blood T cell repertoires in COVID-19. Study in general: The study drew acute and convalescent COVID-19 samples from the United States, Italy and Spain. T cells, B-cell-depleted T cells, or PBMCs provided the cDNA or gDNA that served as material.

Original analysis: By means of reference gene primer amplification, nucleated cell counts were estimated. Assay used: immunoSEQ multiplex PCR; TCRdb lists only in-frame clones, some missing. V, J and clone size are those of that table, while D and trimming were read from the DNA. The sample contains approximately 90,000 clones, approximately 79% of which appear only once. Specimen: peripheral blood. This receptor was taken from a woman older than 75 with acute or convalescent COVID-19.

This CDR3 is CASTDYLNTEAFF. In DNA form, the CDR3 reads TGTGCCAGCACCGACTATTTGAACACTGAAGCTTTCTTT. The chain combines TRBV7-9 with TRBJ1-1; D is ambiguous. This CDR3 comprises 13 residues. Deletions cut 7 bases from V and 0 bases from J, with 9 bases between. CDR1 SEHNR and CDR2 FQNEAQ come from the germline V gene (reference sequence).